This entry describes one T cell receptor beta chain. The data were obtained in a study of technical replicates of blood from a few donors. The CDR3 contains 13 residues. Germline assignment: CDR1 SNHLY and CDR2 FYNNEI. V gave up 8 bases and J gave up 3 bases, with 11 bases separating them. Sequencing used immunoSEQ multiplex PCR; TCRdb keeps in-frame clones, though not all of them. The data contain about 84,000 clones, 97% of them seen just once; the ten biggest clones take up more than 0.15%. The clonotype was recovered from a human donor in good health. Material: T cells isolated from PBMCs. This chain uses TRBV2 with TRBJ1-5, with no clear D. CDR3 DNA: TGTGCCAGCTCCGAGGAGGTCAATCAGCCCCAGCATTTT. It specifies CASSEEVNQPQHF.